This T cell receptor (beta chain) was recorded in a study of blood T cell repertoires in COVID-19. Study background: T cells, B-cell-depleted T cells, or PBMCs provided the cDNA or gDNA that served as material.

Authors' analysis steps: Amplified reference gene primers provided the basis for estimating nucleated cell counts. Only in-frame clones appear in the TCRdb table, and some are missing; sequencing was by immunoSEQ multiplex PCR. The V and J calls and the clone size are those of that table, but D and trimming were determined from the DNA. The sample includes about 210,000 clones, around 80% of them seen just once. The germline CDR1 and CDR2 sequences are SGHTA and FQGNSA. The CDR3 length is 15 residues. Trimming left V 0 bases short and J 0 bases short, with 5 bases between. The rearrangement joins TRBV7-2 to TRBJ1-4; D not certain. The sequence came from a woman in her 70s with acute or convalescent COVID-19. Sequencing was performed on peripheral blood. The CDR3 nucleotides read TGTGCCAGCAGCTTAGCGTCTGCAACTAATGAAAAACTGTTTTTT. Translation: CASSLASATNEKLFF.